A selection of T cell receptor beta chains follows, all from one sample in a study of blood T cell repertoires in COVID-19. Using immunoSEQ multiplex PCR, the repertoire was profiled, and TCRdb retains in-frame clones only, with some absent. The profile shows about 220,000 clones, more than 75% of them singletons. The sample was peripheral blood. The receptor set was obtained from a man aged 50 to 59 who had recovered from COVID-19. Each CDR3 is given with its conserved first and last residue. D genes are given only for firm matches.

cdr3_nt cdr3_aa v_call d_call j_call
TGCAGCGTTGCAGGGGGAGGAACCCACGAGCAGTACTTC CSVAGGGTHEQYF TRBV29-1 . TRBJ2-7
TGTGCCAGCAGCCGGGACAGGGGTGGCTACGAGCAGTACTTC CASSRDRGGYEQYF TRBV13 TRBD1 TRBJ2-7
TGTGCCAGTAGTATGTTCGGACAGACCCCCCCCCTCCACTTT CASSMFGQTPPLHF TRBV19 . TRBJ1-6
TGTGCCAGCAGACAGGGTGCTAATGAAAAACTGTTTTTT CASRQGANEKLFF TRBV5-4 . TRBJ1-4
TGTGCCAGCAGCCGGTTCCTCTCTGGAAACACCATATATTTT CASSRFLSGNTIYF TRBV6-6 . TRBJ1-3
TGTGCCAGCAGCCCCCGAGTAGCTTTTAACTATGGCTACACCTTC CASSPRVAFNYGYTF TRBV7-9 . TRBJ1-2
TGTGCCAGCAGGGGGGCGGGAGGAGGGACCTACGAGCAGTACTTC CASRGAGGGTYEQYF TRBV28 TRBD2 TRBJ2-7
TGTGCCAGCAGCCCAGGGGCGTACGAGCAGTACTTC CASSPGAYEQYF TRBV7-9 . TRBJ2-7
TGTGCCAGTAGTATTATGCTTTCGGACACTGAAGCTTTCTTT CASSIMLSDTEAFF TRBV19 . TRBJ1-1
TGTGCCAGCAGTTGGGAGGGCCGCCAATCCGGGGAGCTGTTTTTT CASSWEGRQSGELFF TRBV27 TRBD2 TRBJ2-2